A single sample gave rise to the 32 T cell receptor beta chains below, sequenced in a study of sequential checkpoint blockade in melanoma. Profiling relied on immunoSEQ multiplex PCR, and the TCRdb table lists in-frame clones only, not all of them. The table includes 6,000 to 9,000 clones, about 28% detected once. Treatment noted: randomized to nivolumab then ipilimumab (arm A) or the reverse (arm B). Sequenced here: tumor tissue (inferred from file names), sampled from a patient given nivolumab and ipilimumab in sequence. These TCRs come from a human donor with melanoma.

This clone was seen a few times. The chain employs TRBV6-8 and TRBJ2-1; D is possibly TRBD2 (6 bases). Trimming cost V 4 bases and J 8 bases, with 18 bases left between them. The CDR3 loop spans 15 amino acids. CDR1 is MNHGY, CDR2 SAAAGT, per germline. The CDR3 region has the DNA TGTGCCAGCAGTTTACGGAGCGGGCCGGGGGATGAGCAGTTCTTC. It encodes CASSLRSGPGDEQFF.

The J gene is TRBJ1-1, the V gene TRBV29-1; the D is unclear. Looked up from germline, CDR1 is SQVTM and CDR2 is ANQGSEA. V was clipped by 3 bases and J by 3 bases, with 11 bases between them. The CDR3 totals 13 residues. The CDR3 DNA reads TGCAGCGTTGATGGGGATTCGGACACTGAAGCTTTCTTT. This sequence encodes CSVDGDSDTEAFF.

CDR3 region: CSVEGRGLREQYF. The CDR3 region has the DNA TGCAGCGTTGAGGGCAGGGGGCTTCGTGAGCAGTACTTC. V and J are TRBV29-1 and TRBJ2-7; 8 nucleotides agree with TRBD1. The CDR3 totals 13 residues. The germline gives CDR1 SQVTM, CDR2 ANQGSEA. Germline trimming cut 3 bases from V and 7 bases from J; bases unmatched to any gene: 8.

This chain uses TRBV19 with TRBJ1-5; no firm D call. The CDR3 runs 15 residues. The germline V and J ends were trimmed by 3 bases and 1 base, with 10 bases remaining between them. In germline, CDR1 is LNHDA, CDR2 SQIVND (reference sequence). This CDR3 is CASSILGESNQPQHF. In DNA, the CDR3 is TGTGCCAGTAGTATCCTAGGAGAGAGCAATCAGCCCCAGCATTTT.

The chain joins TRBV25-1 to TRBJ2-7, with 13 bases aligning to TRBD2. Looked up from germline, CDR1 is MGHDK and CDR2 is SYGVNS. This CDR3 is 17 amino acids long. After removal of 8 bases from V and 1 base from J, the junction contained 11 bases not matched to a gene. The CDR3 coding sequence is TGTGCCAGCCCAAGGACTAGCGGGAGCGGTAAGTCCTACGAGCAGTACTTC. It encodes CASPRTSGSGKSYEQYF.

The rearrangement uses TRBV6-8 and TRBJ2-1; TRBD2 aligns across 12 bases. This CDR3 has 15 amino acids. CDR1 is MNHGY and CDR2 is SAAAGT in the germline V gene. The V gene end was trimmed by 6 bases and the J gene end by 7 bases; junction bases not matched to a gene: 7. The CDR3 protein is CASSMPGLAGNEQFF. Written as DNA, the CDR3 is TGTGCCAGCAGCATGCCGGGACTAGCGGGTAATGAGCAGTTCTTC.

This clone appeared a few times. V is TRBV19 and J is TRBJ2-3; D is ambiguous. The CDR3 runs 14 residues. CDR1 and CDR2 from the germline V gene are LNHDA and SQIVND (reference sequence). The ends were cut back, 3 bases at V and 2 bases at J, with 9 bases in the middle. Here the CDR3 DNA reads TGTGCCAGTAGTATCTGGACCTACACAGATACGCAGTATTTT. This sequence encodes CASSIWTYTDTQYF.

This clone was detected only a few times. V gene TRBV6-8 combines with J gene TRBJ1-5, with 7 bases fitting TRBD1. Germline V gives CDR1 MNHGY, CDR2 SAAAGT. Losses at the gene ends were 7 bases for V and 4 bases for J; bases not matched to a gene: 7. CDR3 length equals 14 residues. The chain's CDR3 is CASNRDSANQPQHF. The CDR3 coding sequence is TGTGCCAGCAACAGGGACAGTGCGAATCAGCCCCAGCATTTT.

J is TRBJ2-7 and V is TRBV19, with 7 nucleotides matching TRBD2. The CDR3 extends over 16 amino acids. V dropped 5 bases and J dropped 0; count of bases not matched to a gene: 10. Germline CDR1 is LNHDA and CDR2 is SQIVND (reference sequence). CDR3 region: CASSVQRDLDSYEQYF. The CDR3 DNA reads TGTGCCAGTAGTGTGCAGCGGGACCTTGACTCCTACGAGCAGTACTTC. The full variable domain, rest sourced from reference TRBV19 and TRBJ2-7, is DGGITQSPKYLFRKEGQNVTLSCEQNLNHDAMYWYRQDPGQGLRLIYYSQIVNDFQKGDIAEGYSVSREKKESFPLTVTSAQKNPTAFYLCASSVQRDLDSYEQYFGPGTRLTVT.

This clone has just a few counts. The V and J genes are TRBV1 and TRBJ2-2; TRBD1 was called by the table and not checked on the DNA. TRBV1 is given as a pseudogene. The CDR3 runs to 17 residues. CDR3 residues: CASSQAHRGRNTGELFF. As DNA, the CDR3 is TGCGCCAGCAGCCAGGCTCACAGGGGAAGAAACACCGGGGAGCTGTTTTTT.

The genes are TRBV18 and TRBJ2-6; TRBD1 aligns across 7 bases. The germline V gene encodes CDR1 KGHSH and CDR2 LQKENI. Trimming took 5 bases from V and 4 from J; bases not matched to a gene: 5. This CDR3 has 15 residues. CDR3 protein: CASSKTGEGANVLTF. The DNA for the CDR3 is TGTGCCAGCTCAAAAACAGGGGAAGGGGCCAACGTCCTGACTTTC.

This clone has a handful of counts. The rearrangement uses TRBV5-1 and TRBJ2-7; D perhaps matches TRBD2 (5 bases). The V gene lost 0 bases and the J gene lost 0 bases, with 10 bases spanning the gap. This CDR3 comprises 15 residues. Germline CDR1 and CDR2: SGHRS and YFSETQ. CDR3 DNA: TGCGCCAGCAGCTTGGCCAGCGGAGGCTCCTACGAGCAGTACTTC. Residues: CASSLASGGSYEQYF.

The table lists this clone with a few counts. One end of the junction is discordant with germline, which a read error may explain. V and J are TRBV6-8 and TRBJ2-2; D gene unclear. This CDR3 spans 17 amino acids. Germline CDR1 and CDR2: MNHGY and SAAAGT. DNA for the CDR3: TGTGCCATCAGTACAGACTGGGAAGACCCGAACACCGGGGAGCTGTTTTTT. Translation: CAISTDWEDPNTGELFF.

The rearrangement joins TRBV19 to TRBJ2-7, with a weak D call TRBD1 (6 bases). This CDR3 has 13 amino acids. The ends were cut back, 3 bases at V and 6 bases at J, with 12 bases in the middle. Germline V gene lookup returns CDR1 LNHDA and CDR2 SQIVND (reference sequence). DNA for the CDR3: TGTGCCAGTAGTATTACTAGAGGGGGCGAGCAGTACTTC. Amino acid sequence: CASSITRGGEQYF.

The chain joins TRBV12-5 to TRBJ2-2; 13 bases align to TRBD2. This CDR3 spans 14 amino acids. Germline CDR1 reads LGHNT; CDR2 reads FRNRAP. In DNA form, the CDR3 reads TGTGCCACCGGACTAGCGGGAGTACCCGGGGAGCTGTTTTTT. Translation: CATGLAGVPGELFF.

The sample holds many counts of this clone. The chain joins TRBV11-3 to TRBJ2-1; the match to TRBD2 covers 11 bases. Germline V gene data show CDR1 as SGHNT and CDR2 as YENEEA. V trimming: 3 bases; J trimming: 12 bases; junction bases outside the gene matches: 13. CDR3 length equals 16 residues. CDR3 sequence reads: CASSFISGLADAGQFF. CDR3 DNA: TGTGCCAGCAGCTTTATCTCGGGACTAGCGGACGCAGGGCAGTTCTTC.

The sample holds one count of this clone. The gene calls are TRBV29-1 and TRBJ1-1; tentative D call: TRBD1 (6 bases). Per the germline V gene, CDR1 is SQVTM and CDR2 is ANQGSEA. V lost 4 bases and J 0 bases, leaving 15 bases between the germline ends. The CDR3 totals 15 residues. CDR3 loop: CSVGGWGGMNTEAFF. The CDR3, as DNA: TGCAGCGTTGGAGGATGGGGGGGCATGAACACTGAAGCTTTCTTT.

The chain employs TRBV6-8 and TRBJ1-2, with a tentative D call TRBD1 (6 bases). This CDR3 spans 15 amino acids. Trimming pared 0 bases from V and 4 bases from J, leaving 12 bases between. From germline, CDR1 is MNHGY and CDR2 SAAAGT. The CDR3 loop is CASSYSEGGIYGYTF. Written as DNA, the CDR3 is TGTGCCAGCAGTTACTCGGAAGGGGGAATCTATGGCTACACCTTC.

This clone was observed a few times. The chain is built from TRBV11-3 and TRBJ1-2; D might be TRBD1 (5 bases). From germline, CDR1 is SGHNT and CDR2 YENEEA. The CDR3 runs to 15 residues. Trimming left V 0 bases short and J 8 bases short, with 16 bases between. CDR3: CASSLDRGRLWGYTF. CDR3 DNA: TGTGCCAGCAGCTTAGACCGGGGCAGGCTTTGGGGCTACACCTTC.

The J gene is TRBJ1-5, the V gene TRBV19; D is possibly TRBD1 (6 bases). The germline V gene has CDR1 LNHDA and CDR2 SQIVND (reference sequence). The CDR3 loop spans 15 amino acids. Trimming took 7 bases from V and 4 from J, leaving 17 bases between them. The CDR3, as DNA: TGTGCCAGTACCTTGGGGGCAGGGAAAAATCAGCCCCAGCATTTT. It codes for CASTLGAGKNQPQHF.

The V call is TRBV25-1, the J call TRBJ2-1; tentatively, D is TRBD1 or TRBD2 (5 bases each). The CDR3 runs 16 residues. The germline V gene encodes CDR1 MGHDK and CDR2 SYGVNS. V was clipped by 2 bases and J by 2 bases, with 13 bases between them. CDR3 region: CASSEVGTNTYNEQFF. The CDR3 DNA is TGTGCCAGCAGTGAAGTCGGGACGAATACCTACAATGAGCAGTTCTTC.

This clone was seen only a few times. This chain joins TRBV6-8 and TRBJ1-2, with TRBD1 matching 9 bases. Germline V CDR1 and CDR2: MNHGY, SAAAGT. V was clipped by 4 bases and J by 2 bases; unmatched bases: 11. The CDR3 covers 17 residues. CDR3 DNA sequence: TGTGCCAGCAGTTTACGCCGGATCGGACAGGGGAACTATGGCTACACCTTC. Amino acids: CASSLRRIGQGNYGYTF.

The V call is TRBV18, the J call TRBJ1-1, with D possibly being TRBD1 (6 bases). The ends were cut back, 2 bases at V and 2 bases at J, with 12 bases in the middle. Looked up from germline, CDR1 is KGHSH and CDR2 is LQKENI. The CDR3 has 15 residues. The CDR3 region is CASSPGKDSNTEAFF. CDR3 sequence (DNA): TGTGCCAGCTCACCAGGAAAGGACAGCAACACTGAAGCTTTCTTT.

This clone occurred a few times. The rearrangement uses TRBV6-8 and TRBJ1-2; tentative D call: TRBD1 (5 bases). The V and J ends lost 8 bases and 2 bases respectively, with 15 bases between them. Germline V gene lookup returns CDR1 MNHGY and CDR2 SAAAGT. There are 14 residues in the CDR3. This CDR3 is CASSAGTENYGYTF. In DNA, the CDR3 is TGTGCCAGCTCCGCCGGGACGGAAAACTATGGCTACACCTTC.

A few counts support this clone. The chain links TRBV9 to TRBJ2-5; 12 nucleotides line up with TRBD1. Germline lookup yields CDR1 SGDLS and CDR2 YYNGEE. Trimming at V came to 0 bases and at J to 5 bases, leaving 8 bases not matched to a gene. This CDR3 has 17 amino acids. The CDR3 DNA sequence: TGTGCCAGCAGCGTAGAAGTGGGACAGGGGGCCTGGGAGACCCAGTACTTC. Translated: CASSVEVGQGAWETQYF.

This clone was found many times. The CDR3 region has the DNA TGTGCCAGCACCCCAGGGATGGTAGCGGGATACAATGAGCAGTTCTTC. It encodes CASTPGMVAGYNEQFF. The chain recombines TRBV11-3 with TRBJ2-1; 8 nucleotides agree with TRBD2. V trimming: 7 bases; J trimming: 4 bases; junction bases outside the gene matches: 12. The CDR3 extends over 16 amino acids. The V gene's germline CDR1 is SGHNT and CDR2 YENEEA.

This clone has just a few counts. This chain links TRBV19 with TRBJ1-1, with D perhaps matching TRBD1 (5 bases). Trimming took 7 bases from V and 1 from J, leaving 13 bases between them. The CDR3 contains 14 residues. CDR1 and CDR2 (germline): LNHDA, SQIVND (reference sequence). CDR3 bases: TGTGCCAGTACAATGATTGGGGGGAACACTGAAGCTTTCTTT. Its protein is CASTMIGGNTEAFF.

The chain combines TRBV2 with TRBJ2-3; 8 nucleotides match TRBD2. The CDR3 consists of 17 residues. Per germline, CDR1 SNHLY and CDR2 FYNNEI. The ends lost 5 bases at V and 2 bases at J; junction bases unmatched: 12. The CDR3 nucleotides are TGTGCCAGCAGTCGGACAGTAGCGGGACCTAACACAGATACGCAGTATTTT. Its protein product is CASSRTVAGPNTDTQYF. Together with reference TRBV2 and TRBJ2-3, the CDR3 gives the full variable domain: EPEVTQTPSHQVTQMGQEVILRCVPISNHLYFYWYRQILGQKVEFLVSFYNNEISEKSEIFDDQFSVERPDGSNFTLKIRSTKLEDSAMYFCASSRTVAGPNTDTQYFGPGTRLTVL.

Only a few counts were recorded for this clone. The CDR3 loop is CASSFITSGHNEQFF. The CDR3 DNA sequence: TGTGCCAGCAGCTTTATAACTAGCGGACACAATGAGCAGTTCTTC. The chain combines TRBV11-3 with TRBJ2-1; 8 nucleotides align to TRBD2. V dropped 3 bases and J dropped 5; count of bases not matched to a gene: 6. Per germline, CDR1 SGHNT and CDR2 YENEEA. The CDR3 runs 15 residues. The full variable domain, in which reference TRBV11-3 and TRBJ2-1 provide the parts outside the CDR3, is EAGVVQSPRYKIIEKKQPVAFWCNPISGHNTLYWYLQNLGQGPELLIRYENEEAVDDSQLPKDRFSAERLKGVDSTLKIQPAELGDSAVYLCASSFITSGHNEQFFGPGTRLTVL.

Many counts were recorded for this clone. The CDR3 loop is CASSVGLAGMHEQFF. DNA of the CDR3: TGTGCCAGCAGCGTAGGACTAGCGGGTATGCATGAGCAGTTCTTC. The chain joins TRBV11-3 to TRBJ2-1; 11 positions match TRBD2. Germline values: CDR1 SGHNT, CDR2 YENEEA. With V trimmed by 5 bases and J by 8 bases, 8 bases remained unmatched. The length of the CDR3 is 15 residues.

The chain links TRBV27 to TRBJ2-1; TRBD2 matches at 7 bases. V gave up 8 bases and J gave up 2 bases; unmatched junction bases: 18. This CDR3 has 18 amino acids. Per the germline V gene, CDR1 is MNHEY and CDR2 is SMNVEV (reference sequence). CDR3 DNA: TGTGCCAGCCTAGTTCGGGGTAGCGGGTGGGAAGCCTACAATGAGCAGTTCTTC. This translates into CASLVRGSGWEAYNEQFF.

The chain carries TRBV29-1 and TRBJ1-1; D remains unclear. The CDR3 is 14 amino acids. The germline gives CDR1 SQVTM, CDR2 ANQGSEA. Trimming removed 2 bases from V and 0 bases from J, with 10 bases in between. The CDR3 is CSVERLTVNTEAFF. Written as DNA, the CDR3 is TGCAGCGTTGAACGTTTAACGGTGAACACTGAAGCTTTCTTT.